This T cell receptor beta chain was documented in a study of CD8 T cells in acute hepatitis C reinfection. The wider study: TCRbeta of HCV NS3-1073-specific CD8+ T cells was profiled.

CDR1 is LGHNA and CDR2 is YNFKEQ in the germline V gene. The ends were cut back, 3 bases at V and 7 bases at J, with 10 bases in the middle. The CDR3 totals 13 residues. TCRdb's copy holds only in-frame clones and misses some; the assay was immunoSEQ multiplex PCR. The table includes about 38,000 clones, 80% to 90% detected once. Broader study findings: Overrepresentation in the naive pool did not explain the preferential TRBV04 and TRBV06 usage seen in all groups. One of thirteen outcome-independent public clonotypes used V04-02/J02-02.

Time point here: naive CD8 control sorted from an acute-time-point sample. Remarks on this clone: Antigen unknown.

This chain links TRBV4-2 with TRBJ2-1, with TRBD2 as a possible D gene (5 bases). Sequences were obtained from naive CD8+ T cells from PBMCs. This TCR was recovered from a woman in her late teens or twenties who spontaneously cleared hepatitis C infection. The CDR3 loop is CASSQYPGNEQFF. The CDR3 bases are TGTGCCAGCAGCCAGTACCCGGGAAATGAGCAGTTCTTC.